Listed below are T cell receptor beta chains from one sample, sequenced in a study of OX40 agonist ivuxolimab in advanced cancers. The repertoire was sequenced with immunoSEQ multiplex PCR; TCRdb's copy has only in-frame clones and lacks some. The sample records more than 45,000 clones, about 81% being singletons. The sample consisted of CD4+ or CD8+ T cells sorted from blood, taken in a trial of the OX40 agonist ivuxolimab. The receptors were gathered from an adult with an advanced solid tumor such as melanoma, head and neck, liver or kidney cancer. CDR3s include the opening cysteine and the closing phenylalanine or tryptophan. The D gene is left open where the match is weak. Part of the rows lack a size; the others show once, few, many or a class for expanded clones.

j_gene: TRBJ2-1
v_gene: TRBV29-1
d_gene: -
abundance: once
CDR3nt: TGCAGCGTTGTTCCCCCTAGCAATGAGCAGTTCTTC
CDR3aa: CSVVPPSNEQFF

j_gene: TRBJ2-1
v_gene: TRBV27
d_gene: TRBD2
abundance: -
CDR3nt: TGTGCCAGCAGTTTACTGACTAGCGGGTCAGCGGGTGAGCAGTTCTTC
CDR3aa: CASSLLTSGSAGEQFF

j_gene: TRBJ2-3
v_gene: TRBV19
d_gene: TRBD2
abundance: -
CDR3nt: TGTGCCAGTAGCGTCCAGCGGGGGGCCTCAGATACGCAGTATTTT
CDR3aa: CASSVQRGASDTQYF

j_gene: TRBJ1-1
v_gene: TRBV7-9
d_gene: -
abundance: -
CDR3nt: TGTGCCAGCAGCTGGGGGACTGAAGCTTTCTTT
CDR3aa: CASSWGTEAFF

j_gene: TRBJ2-2
v_gene: TRBV7-3
d_gene: -
abundance: once
CDR3nt: TGTGCCAGCAGCTTGGGGGCCGCAAAAACCGGGGAGCTGTTTTTT
CDR3aa: CASSLGAAKTGELFF

j_gene: TRBJ2-3
v_gene: TRBV30
d_gene: -
abundance: -
CDR3nt: TGTGCCTGGAGTGGGTACTCCACAGATACGCAGTATTTT
CDR3aa: CAWSGYSTDTQYF

j_gene: TRBJ2-1
v_gene: TRBV6-1
d_gene: -
abundance: once
CDR3nt: TGTGCCAGCAGTAAGTTTAGGGATGAGCAGTTCTTC
CDR3aa: CASSKFRDEQFF

j_gene: TRBJ1-5
v_gene: TRBV19
d_gene: TRBD1
abundance: -
CDR3nt: TGTGCCAGTAGCCGAGGGGGGACAGGGGTTGGCAATCAGCCCCAGCATTTT
CDR3aa: CASSRGGTGVGNQPQHF

j_gene: TRBJ2-1
v_gene: TRBV5-1
d_gene: TRBD1
abundance: -
CDR3nt: TGCGCCAGCACCGAGACAGGGCAAACCTCCTACAATGAGCAGTTCTTC
CDR3aa: CASTETGQTSYNEQFF

j_gene: TRBJ2-7
v_gene: TRBV7-8
d_gene: TRBD2
abundance: -
CDR3nt: TGTGCCAGCAGCTTAGGGCTTGGACTAGCGTATGTCGAGCAGTACTTC
CDR3aa: CASSLGLGLAYVEQYF

j_gene: TRBJ2-1
v_gene: TRBV2
d_gene: TRBD1
abundance: -
CDR3nt: TGTGCCAGCAGTGGCCTTGACAGGGACCATGAGCAGTTCTTC
CDR3aa: CASSGLDRDHEQFF

j_gene: TRBJ1-1
v_gene: TRBV5-1
d_gene: -
abundance: -
CDR3nt: TGCGCCAGCAGCTTGTGGGACGGTCGGGTGAACACTGAAGCTTTCTTT
CDR3aa: CASSLWDGRVNTEAFF

j_gene: TRBJ2-7
v_gene: TRBV6-5
d_gene: -
abundance: -
CDR3nt: TGTGCCAGCACCTTGCCAGGGGGGCACGAGCAGTACTTC
CDR3aa: CASTLPGGHEQYF

j_gene: TRBJ2-7
v_gene: TRBV15
d_gene: -
abundance: -
CDR3nt: TGTGCCACCAGCAGAGAAGGCAGCAGCTACGAGCAGTACTTC
CDR3aa: CATSREGSSYEQYF

j_gene: TRBJ2-1
v_gene: TRBV18
d_gene: TRBD2
abundance: -
CDR3nt: TGTGCCAGCTCACCGTTGGGACTAGCGGACAATGAGCAGTTCTTC
CDR3aa: CASSPLGLADNEQFF

j_gene: TRBJ2-7
v_gene: TRBV7-2
d_gene: -
abundance: -
CDR3nt: TGTGCCAGCAGCTTAAGGGTAAAGGGCTACGAGCAGTACTTC
CDR3aa: CASSLRVKGYEQYF

j_gene: TRBJ1-2
v_gene: TRBV4-3
d_gene: TRBD1
abundance: -
CDR3nt: TGCGCCAGCAGCCAAGATAAAGGGGGCCGGACAAGAGGCTACACCTTC
CDR3aa: CASSQDKGGRTRGYTF

j_gene: TRBJ2-5
v_gene: TRBV9
d_gene: -
abundance: -
CDR3nt: TGTGCCAGCAGCGTCGGACCCACCGGGGAGACCCAGTACTTC
CDR3aa: CASSVGPTGETQYF

j_gene: TRBJ1-2
v_gene: TRBV19
d_gene: -
abundance: -
CDR3nt: TGTGCCAGTAGTACCGGGAACCCCAGCAGATACTATGGCTACACCTTC
CDR3aa: CASSTGNPSRYYGYTF

j_gene: TRBJ2-3
v_gene: TRBV19
d_gene: TRBD2
abundance: -
CDR3nt: TGTGCCAGTAGTGTGACTAGCGGGAGACTGGATACGCAGTATTTT
CDR3aa: CASSVTSGRLDTQYF

j_gene: TRBJ2-2
v_gene: TRBV19
d_gene: -
abundance: -
CDR3nt: TGTGCCAGTAGGCGCGGGACAGTGAACACCGGGGAGCTGTTTTTT
CDR3aa: CASRRGTVNTGELFF

j_gene: TRBJ2-3
v_gene: TRBV7-3
d_gene: TRBD2
abundance: few
CDR3nt: TGTGCCAGCAGCTTGGGCGGGGGGGCAGATACGCAGTATTTT
CDR3aa: CASSLGGGADTQYF

j_gene: TRBJ1-3
v_gene: TRBV6-1
d_gene: TRBD1
abundance: -
CDR3nt: TGTGCCAGCCGGACAGGGGCTGGAAACACCATATATTTT
CDR3aa: CASRTGAGNTIYF

j_gene: TRBJ2-1
v_gene: TRBV7-3
d_gene: -
abundance: -
CDR3nt: TGTGCCAGCAGCGAAAGCGGGTACTCCTACAATGAGCAGTTCTTC
CDR3aa: CASSESGYSYNEQFF